Sequencing of this T cell receptor beta chain was carried out in a study of CD8+CD57+ T cells in acquired aplastic anemia. By flow cytometry, patients selected for sequencing had shown an expansion of CD8+CD57+ cells. As concerns this clonotype: Its ends do not fully match the called genes, so a read error is possible.

There are 13 residues in the CDR3. Germline V gives CDR1 DFQATT, CDR2 SNEGSKA (reference sequence). TCR beta VDJ and CDR3 were profiled, and genomic DNA was the template. TCRdb itself ran the reads through MiXCR, one entry per CDR3 protein. The data show approximately 100,000 distinct CDR3 sequences, about 63% seen once. Sequencing input: sorted CD4+, CD8+, or CD8+CD57+ T cells (not recorded which) from PBMCs. The chain employs TRBV20-1 and TRBJ2-1, with unresolved D. The sequence derives from a human donor with aplastic anemia. The CDR3 coding sequence is TGCAGTGCTAGGATCGACACGTACAATGAGCAGTTCTTT. This sequence encodes CSARIDTYNEQFF.